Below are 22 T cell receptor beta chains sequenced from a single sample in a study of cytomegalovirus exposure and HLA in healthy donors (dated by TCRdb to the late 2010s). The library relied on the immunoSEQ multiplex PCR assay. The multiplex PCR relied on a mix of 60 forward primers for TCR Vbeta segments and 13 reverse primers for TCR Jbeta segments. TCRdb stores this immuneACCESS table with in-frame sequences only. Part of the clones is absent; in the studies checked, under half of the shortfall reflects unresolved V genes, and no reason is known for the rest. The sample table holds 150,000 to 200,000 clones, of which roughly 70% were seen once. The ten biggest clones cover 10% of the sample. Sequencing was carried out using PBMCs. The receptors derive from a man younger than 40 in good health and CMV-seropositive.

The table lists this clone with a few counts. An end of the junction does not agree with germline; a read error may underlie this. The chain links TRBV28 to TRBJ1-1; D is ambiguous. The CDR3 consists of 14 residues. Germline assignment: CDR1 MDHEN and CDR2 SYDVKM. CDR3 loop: CASSAAGGNPEAFF. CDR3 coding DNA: TGTGCCAGCAGTGCGGCAGGCGGGAACCCTGAAGCTTTCTTT.

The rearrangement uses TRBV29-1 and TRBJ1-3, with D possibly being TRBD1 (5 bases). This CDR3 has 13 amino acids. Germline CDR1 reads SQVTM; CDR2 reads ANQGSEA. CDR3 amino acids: CSADRLSGNTIYF. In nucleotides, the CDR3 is TGCAGTGCTGACAGACTCTCTGGAAACACCATATATTTT.

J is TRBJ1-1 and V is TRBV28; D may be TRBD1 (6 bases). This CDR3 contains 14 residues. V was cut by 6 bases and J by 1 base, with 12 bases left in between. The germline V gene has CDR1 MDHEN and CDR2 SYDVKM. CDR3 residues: CASSHGQPNTEAFF. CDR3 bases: TGTGCCAGCAGCCACGGACAGCCGAACACTGAAGCTTTCTTT.

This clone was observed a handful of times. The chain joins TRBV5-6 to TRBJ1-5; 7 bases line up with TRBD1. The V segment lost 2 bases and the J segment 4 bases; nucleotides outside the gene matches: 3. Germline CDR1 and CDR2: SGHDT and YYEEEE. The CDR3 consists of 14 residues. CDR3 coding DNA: TGTGCCAGCAGCTTCCGGGACAGAAATCAGCCCCAGCATTTT. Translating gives CASSFRDRNQPQHF.

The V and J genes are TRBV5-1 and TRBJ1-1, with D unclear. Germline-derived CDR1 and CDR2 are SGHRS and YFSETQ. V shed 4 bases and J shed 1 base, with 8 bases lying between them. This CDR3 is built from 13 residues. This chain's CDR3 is CASSPNRNTEAFF. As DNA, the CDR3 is TGCGCCAGCAGCCCTAACAGGAACACTGAAGCTTTCTTT.

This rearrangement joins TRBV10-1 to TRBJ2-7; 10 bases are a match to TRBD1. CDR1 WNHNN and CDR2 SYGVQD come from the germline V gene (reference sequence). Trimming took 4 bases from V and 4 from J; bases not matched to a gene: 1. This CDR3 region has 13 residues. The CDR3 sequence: CASSGQGAYEQYF. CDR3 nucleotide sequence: TGCGCCAGCAGTGGACAGGGGGCGTACGAGCAGTACTTC.

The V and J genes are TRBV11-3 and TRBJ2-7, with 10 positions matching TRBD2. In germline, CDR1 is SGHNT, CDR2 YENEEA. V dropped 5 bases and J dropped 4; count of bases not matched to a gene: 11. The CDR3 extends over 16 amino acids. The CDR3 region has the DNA TGTGCCAGCAGCAATCCCATAGCGGGAGGTTCTTACGAGCAGTACTTC. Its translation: CASSNPIAGGSYEQYF.

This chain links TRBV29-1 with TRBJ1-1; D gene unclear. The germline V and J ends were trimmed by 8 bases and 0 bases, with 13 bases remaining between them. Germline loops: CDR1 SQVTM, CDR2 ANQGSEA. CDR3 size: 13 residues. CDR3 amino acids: CSPLKRLNTEAFF. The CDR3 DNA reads TGCAGCCCATTGAAACGGTTGAACACTGAAGCTTTCTTT.

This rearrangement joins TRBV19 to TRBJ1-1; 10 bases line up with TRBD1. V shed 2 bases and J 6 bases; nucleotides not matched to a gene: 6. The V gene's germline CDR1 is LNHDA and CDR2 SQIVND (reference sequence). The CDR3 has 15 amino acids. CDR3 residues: CASSISGQGSPEAFF. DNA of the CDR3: TGTGCCAGTAGTATATCGGGACAGGGGAGCCCTGAAGCTTTCTTT.

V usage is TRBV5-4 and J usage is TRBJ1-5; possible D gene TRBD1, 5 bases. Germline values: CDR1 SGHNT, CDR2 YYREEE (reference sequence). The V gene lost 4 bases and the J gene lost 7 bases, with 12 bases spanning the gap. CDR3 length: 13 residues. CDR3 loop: CASSRGGIQPQHF. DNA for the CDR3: TGTGCCAGCAGCCGGGGGGGAATACAGCCCCAGCATTTT.

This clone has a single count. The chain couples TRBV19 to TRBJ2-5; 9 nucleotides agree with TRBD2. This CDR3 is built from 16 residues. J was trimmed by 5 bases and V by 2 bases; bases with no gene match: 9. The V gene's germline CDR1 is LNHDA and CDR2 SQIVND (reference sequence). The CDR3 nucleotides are TGTGCCAGTAGTATATGGAGCCTAGCGGGACTTGAGACCCAGTACTTC. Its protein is CASSIWSLAGLETQYF.

Here the CDR3 reads CASTRSTTYNEQFF. The CDR3 DNA reads TGTGCCAGTACCCGCTCTACTACCTACAATGAGCAGTTCTTC. The chain is built from TRBV2 and TRBJ2-1, with no clear D. This CDR3 has 14 amino acids. From germline, CDR1 is SNHLY and CDR2 FYNNEI. V lost 9 bases and J lost 2, with 14 bases in between.

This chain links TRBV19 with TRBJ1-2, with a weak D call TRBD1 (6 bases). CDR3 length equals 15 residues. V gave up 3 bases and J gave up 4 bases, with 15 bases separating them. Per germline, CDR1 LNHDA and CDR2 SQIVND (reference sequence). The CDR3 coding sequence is TGTGCCAGTAGTATGGGCACCACAGGGATCTATGGCTACACCTTC. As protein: CASSMGTTGIYGYTF.

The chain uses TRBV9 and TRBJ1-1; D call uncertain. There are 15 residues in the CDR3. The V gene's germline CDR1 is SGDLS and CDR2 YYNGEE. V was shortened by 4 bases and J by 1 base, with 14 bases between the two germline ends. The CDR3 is CASSPINIRNTEAFF. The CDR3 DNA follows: TGTGCCAGCAGCCCCATCAACATACGGAACACTGAAGCTTTCTTT.

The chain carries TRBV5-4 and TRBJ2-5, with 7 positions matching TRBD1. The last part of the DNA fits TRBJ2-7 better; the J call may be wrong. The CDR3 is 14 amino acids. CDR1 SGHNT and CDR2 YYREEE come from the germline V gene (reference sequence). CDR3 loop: CASSLAGTVYEQYF. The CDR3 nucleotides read TGTGCCAGCAGCTTGGCCGGGACAGTCTACGAGCAGTACTTC.

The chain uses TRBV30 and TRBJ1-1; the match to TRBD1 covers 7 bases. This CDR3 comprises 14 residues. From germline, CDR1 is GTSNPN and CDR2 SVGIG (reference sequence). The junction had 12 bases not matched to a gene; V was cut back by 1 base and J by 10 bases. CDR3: CAWSGNLGQARAFF. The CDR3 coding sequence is TGTGCCTGGAGTGGTAACCTCGGACAGGCGCGAGCTTTCTTT.

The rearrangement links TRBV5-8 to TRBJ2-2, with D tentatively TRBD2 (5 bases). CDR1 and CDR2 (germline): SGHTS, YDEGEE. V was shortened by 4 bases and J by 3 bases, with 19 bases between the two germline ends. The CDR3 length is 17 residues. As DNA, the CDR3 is TGTGCCAGCAGCCAAGATGCCCCGGGGAGTTACACCGGGGAGCTGTTTTTT. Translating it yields CASSQDAPGSYTGELFF.

The CDR3 nucleotides are TGCGCCAGCAGACCGACAGGGGGCTATGGCTACACCTTC. Its protein is CASRPTGGYGYTF. This sequence joins TRBV5-1 and TRBJ1-2, with 9 bases that match TRBD1. With 5 bases clipped from V and 4 bases from J, the junction kept 3 bases outside the gene matches. CDR1 is SGHRS, CDR2 YFSETQ, per germline. The CDR3 runs to 13 residues.

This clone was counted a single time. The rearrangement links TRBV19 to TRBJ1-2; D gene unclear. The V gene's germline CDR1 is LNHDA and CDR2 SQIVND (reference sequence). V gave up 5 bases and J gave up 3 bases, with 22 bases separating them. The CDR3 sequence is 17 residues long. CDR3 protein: CASSARTESSLDYGYTF. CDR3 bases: TGTGCCAGTAGTGCTCGTACAGAGTCTAGCTTAGACTATGGCTACACCTTC.

CDR3 bases: TGTGCCAGCAATCATGGACTGAGCAATCAGCCCCAGCATTTT. It encodes CASNHGLSNQPQHF. The chain uses TRBV9 and TRBJ1-5; no clear D. The germline V gene has CDR1 SGDLS and CDR2 YYNGEE. The CDR3 covers 14 residues. Trimming pared 6 bases from V and 1 base from J, leaving 11 bases between.

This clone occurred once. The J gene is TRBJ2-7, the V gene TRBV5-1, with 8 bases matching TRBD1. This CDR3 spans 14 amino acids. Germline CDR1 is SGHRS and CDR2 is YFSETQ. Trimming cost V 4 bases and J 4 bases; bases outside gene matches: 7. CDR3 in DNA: TGCGCCAGCAGCCTCCCGACAGGGGCGTACGAGCAGTACTTC. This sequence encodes CASSLPTGAYEQYF.

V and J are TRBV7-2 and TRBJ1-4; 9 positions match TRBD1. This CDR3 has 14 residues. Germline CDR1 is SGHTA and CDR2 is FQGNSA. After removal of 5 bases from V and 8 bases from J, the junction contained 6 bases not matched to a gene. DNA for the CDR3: TGTGCCAGCAGCCAGACAGGGGGAGAGGAAAAACTGTTTTTT. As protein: CASSQTGGEEKLFF.